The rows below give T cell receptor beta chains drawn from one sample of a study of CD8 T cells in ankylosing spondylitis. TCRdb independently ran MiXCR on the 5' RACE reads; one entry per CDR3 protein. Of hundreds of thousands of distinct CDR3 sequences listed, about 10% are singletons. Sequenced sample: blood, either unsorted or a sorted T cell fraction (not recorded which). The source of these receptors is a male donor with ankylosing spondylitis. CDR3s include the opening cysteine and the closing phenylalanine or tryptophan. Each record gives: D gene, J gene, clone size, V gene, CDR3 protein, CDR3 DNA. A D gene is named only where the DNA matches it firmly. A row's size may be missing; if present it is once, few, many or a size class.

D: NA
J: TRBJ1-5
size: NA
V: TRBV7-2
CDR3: CASSLGPGHRQPQHF
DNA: TGTGCCAGCAGCTTAGGACCGGGACATAGGCAGCCCCAGCATTTT

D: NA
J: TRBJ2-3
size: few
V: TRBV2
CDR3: CASSRTEDTDTQYF
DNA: TGTGCCAGCAGTAGGACAGAAGACACAGATACGCAGTATTTT

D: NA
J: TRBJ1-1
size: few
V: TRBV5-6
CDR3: CASSLNRAVRQAFF
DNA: TGTGCCAGCAGCTTGAATAGGGCAGTCCGACAAGCTTTCTTT

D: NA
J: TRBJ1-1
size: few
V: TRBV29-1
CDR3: CSVDGEAFF
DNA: TGCAGCGTTGATGGGGAAGCTTTCTTT

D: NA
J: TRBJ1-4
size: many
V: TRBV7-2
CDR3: CASSFSGTNEKLFF
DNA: TGTGCCAGCAGCTTCTCGGGTACTAATGAAAAACTGTTTTTT

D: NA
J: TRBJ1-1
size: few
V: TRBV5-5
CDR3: CASSLSVQTNTEAFF
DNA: TGTGCCAGCAGCTTGTCTGTACAGACGAACACTGAAGCTTTCTTT

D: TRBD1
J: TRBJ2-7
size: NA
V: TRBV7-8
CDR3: CASSWRGQVGYEQYF
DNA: TGTGCCAGCAGCTGGAGGGGACAGGTTGGCTACGAGCAGTACTTC

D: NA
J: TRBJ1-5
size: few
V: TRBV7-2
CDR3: CASSPGRITAAQHF
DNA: TGTGCCAGCAGCCCCGGGAGAATCACCGCTGCCCAGCATTTT

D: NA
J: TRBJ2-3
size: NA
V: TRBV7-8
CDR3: CASSWDFSTDTQYF
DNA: TGTGCCAGCAGCTGGGACTTTTCCACAGATACGCAGTATTTT

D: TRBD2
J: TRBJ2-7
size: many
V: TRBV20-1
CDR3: CSARFRGGSYEQYF
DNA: TGCAGTGCTCGGTTTCGGGGGGGCTCCTACGAGCAGTACTTC

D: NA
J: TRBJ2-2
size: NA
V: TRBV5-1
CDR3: CASSPGSGTGELFF
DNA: TGCGCCAGCAGCCCGGGGAGCGGGACCGGGGAGCTGTTTTTT

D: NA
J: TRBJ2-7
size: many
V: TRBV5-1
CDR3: CASSQGGQPYEQYF
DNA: TGCGCCAGCAGTCAGGGGGGACAACCCTACGAGCAGTACTTC

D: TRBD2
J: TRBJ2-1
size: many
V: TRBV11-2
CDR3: CASSSLAGGTYNEQFF
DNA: TGTGCCAGCAGCTCCCTAGCGGGGGGTACCTACAATGAGCAGTTCTTC

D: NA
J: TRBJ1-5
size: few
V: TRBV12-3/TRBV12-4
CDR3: CASSRGVNQPQHF
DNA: TGTGCCAGCAGTCGGGGGGTGAATCAGCCCCAGCATTTT

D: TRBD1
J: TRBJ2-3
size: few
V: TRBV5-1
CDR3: CASSLASTGEWDTQYF
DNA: TGCGCCAGCAGCTTGGCATCGACAGGGGAATGGGATACGCAGTATTTT

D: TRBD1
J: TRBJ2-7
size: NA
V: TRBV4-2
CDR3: CASSQDIKGQGYYEQYF
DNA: TGTGCCAGCAGCCAAGATATTAAGGGACAGGGGTACTACGAGCAGTACTTC

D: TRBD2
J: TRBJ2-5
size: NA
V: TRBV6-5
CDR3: CASSSDERGGQETQYF
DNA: TGTGCCAGCAGTTCGGACGAGCGGGGGGGCCAAGAGACCCAGTACTTC

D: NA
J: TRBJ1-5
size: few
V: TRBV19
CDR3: CASSMTGTLSNQPQHF
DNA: TGTGCCAGTAGTATGACCGGGACGCTGAGCAATCAGCCCCAGCATTTT

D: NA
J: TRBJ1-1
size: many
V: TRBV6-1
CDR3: CASRTPQDSIEAFF
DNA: TGTGCCAGCAGGACGCCACAGGACAGCATAGAAGCTTTCTTT

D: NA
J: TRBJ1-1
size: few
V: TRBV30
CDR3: CAWGPGMNTEAFF
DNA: TGTGCCTGGGGACCGGGCATGAACACTGAAGCTTTCTTT

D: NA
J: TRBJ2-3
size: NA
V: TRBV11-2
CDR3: CASSSTGARADTQYF
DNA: TGTGCCAGCAGCTCAACCGGGGCAAGGGCAGATACGCAGTATTTT

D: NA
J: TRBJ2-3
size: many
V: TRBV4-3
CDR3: CASSLLGGSTDTQYF
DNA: TGCGCCAGCAGCCTCCTCGGCGGTAGCACAGATACGCAGTATTTT

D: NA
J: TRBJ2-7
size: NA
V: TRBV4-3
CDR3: CASSQGHGGPTSYEQYF
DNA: TGCGCCAGCAGCCAGGGCCATGGGGGGCCGACATCCTACGAGCAGTACTTC

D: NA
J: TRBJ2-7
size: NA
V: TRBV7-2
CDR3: CASSASTGSSYEQYF
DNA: TGTGCCAGCAGCGCATCTACAGGGAGCAGCTACGAGCAGTACTTC

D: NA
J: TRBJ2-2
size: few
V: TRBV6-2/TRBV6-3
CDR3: CASSPFKGGPTGELFF
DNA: TGTGCCAGCAGTCCCTTTAAGGGGGGGCCGACCGGGGAGCTGTTTTTT

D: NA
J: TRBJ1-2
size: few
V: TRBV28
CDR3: CASSLVQARPYGYTF
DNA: TGTGCCAGCAGTTTAGTGCAGGCCCGTCCCTATGGCTACACCTTC

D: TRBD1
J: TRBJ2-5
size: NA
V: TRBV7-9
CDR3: CASSVGAGTGIQETQYF
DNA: TGTGCCAGCAGCGTAGGAGCCGGGACAGGGATCCAAGAGACCCAGTACTTC

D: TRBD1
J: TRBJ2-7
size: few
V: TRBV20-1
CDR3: CSASGTGVRYEQYF
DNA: TGCAGTGCCTCCGGGACAGGGGTTCGGTACGAGCAGTACTTC

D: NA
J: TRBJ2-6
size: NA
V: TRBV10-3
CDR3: CAISESKTRGANVLTF
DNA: TGTGCCATCAGTGAGTCGAAGACCCGTGGGGCCAACGTCCTGACTTTC

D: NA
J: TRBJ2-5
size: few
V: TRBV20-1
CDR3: CSARDGGGLQETQYF
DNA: TGCAGTGCTAGAGATGGTGGGGGCCTACAAGAGACCCAGTACTTC

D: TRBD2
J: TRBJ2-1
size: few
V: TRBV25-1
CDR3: CASSGTSGGRGEQFF
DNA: TGTGCCAGCAGTGGGACTAGCGGGGGGAGGGGTGAGCAGTTCTTC

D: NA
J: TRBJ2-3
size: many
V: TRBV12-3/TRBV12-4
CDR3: CASSFSVVAEDTQYF
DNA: TGTGCCAGCAGTTTTTCGGTAGTAGCAGAAGATACGCAGTATTTT

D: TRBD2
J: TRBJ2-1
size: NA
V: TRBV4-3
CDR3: CASSQAPSGYNEQFF
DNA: TGCGCCAGCAGCCAAGCCCCTAGCGGTTACAATGAGCAGTTCTTC

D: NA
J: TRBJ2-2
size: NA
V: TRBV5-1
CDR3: CASSSTYDGTLNGELFF
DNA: TGCGCCAGCAGCTCAACCTATGACGGAACCCTAAACGGGGAGCTGTTTTTT

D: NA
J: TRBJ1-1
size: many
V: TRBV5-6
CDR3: CASSPTWNTEAFF
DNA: TGTGCCAGCAGCCCAACATGGAACACTGAAGCTTTCTTT

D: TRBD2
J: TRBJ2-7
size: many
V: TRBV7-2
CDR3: CASSLLAGSYEQYF
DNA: TGTGCCAGCAGTTTATTAGCGGGGTCCTACGAGCAGTACTTC

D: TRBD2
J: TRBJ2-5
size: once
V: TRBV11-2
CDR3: CASSFWTSGMQETQYF
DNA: TGTGCCAGCAGCTTTTGGACTAGCGGGATGCAAGAGACCCAGTACTTC

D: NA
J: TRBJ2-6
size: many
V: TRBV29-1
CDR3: CSVAHSGANVLTF
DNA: TGCAGCGTTGCCCACTCTGGGGCCAACGTCCTGACTTTC

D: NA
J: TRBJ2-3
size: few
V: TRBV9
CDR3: CASSVASGYTDTQYF
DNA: TGTGCCAGCAGCGTAGCATCAGGTTACACAGATACGCAGTATTTT

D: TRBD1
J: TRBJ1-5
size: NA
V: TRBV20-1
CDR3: CSASTRQGNQHQHF
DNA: TGCAGTGCTAGCACCCGACAGGGCAATCAGCACCAGCATTTT

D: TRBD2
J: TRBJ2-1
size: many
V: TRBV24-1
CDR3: CATSDLPTSGEFF
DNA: TGTGCCACCAGTGATTTACCTACTAGCGGGGAGTTCTTC

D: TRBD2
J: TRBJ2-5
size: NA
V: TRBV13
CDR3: CASSLLRSGRRETQYF
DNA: TGTGCCAGCAGCTTATTGAGGAGCGGGAGGAGGGAGACCCAGTACTTC

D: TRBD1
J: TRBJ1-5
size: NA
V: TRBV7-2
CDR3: CASSQDRGPNQPQHF
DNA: TGTGCCAGCAGCCAGGACAGGGGACCCAATCAGCCCCAGCATTTT

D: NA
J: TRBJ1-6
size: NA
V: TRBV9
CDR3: CASSPGRKKDSPLHF
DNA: TGTGCCAGCAGCCCGGGACGGAAAAAGGATTCACCCCTCCACTTT

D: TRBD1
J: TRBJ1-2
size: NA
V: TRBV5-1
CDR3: CASSLDARGGSYTF
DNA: TGCGCCAGCAGCTTGGATGCCAGGGGGGGTAGCTACACCTTC

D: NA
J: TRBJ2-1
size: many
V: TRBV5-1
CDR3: CASSLETGNAQFF
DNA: TGCGCCAGCAGCTTGGAAACAGGGAATGCGCAGTTCTTC

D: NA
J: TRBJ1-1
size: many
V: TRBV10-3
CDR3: CATRGDHTEAFF
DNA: TGTGCCACCCGGGGGGATCACACTGAAGCTTTCTTT

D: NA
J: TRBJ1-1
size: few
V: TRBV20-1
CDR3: CSAMGSRGRRTEAFF
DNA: TGCAGTGCCATGGGGTCGCGGGGGCGCCGAACTGAAGCTTTCTTT

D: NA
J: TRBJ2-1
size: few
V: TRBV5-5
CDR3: CASSLFWQGSSYNEQFF
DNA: TGTGCCAGCAGCTTGTTTTGGCAGGGAAGCTCCTACAATGAGCAGTTCTTC

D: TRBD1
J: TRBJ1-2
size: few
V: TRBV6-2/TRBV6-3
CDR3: CASSRQGLGYGYTF
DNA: TGTGCCAGCAGTCGACAGGGACTCGGCTATGGCTACACCTTC

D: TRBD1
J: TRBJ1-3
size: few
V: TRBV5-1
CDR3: CASSKMGQFSGNTIYF
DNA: TGCGCCAGCAGCAAGATGGGACAGTTTAGTGGAAACACCATATATTTT

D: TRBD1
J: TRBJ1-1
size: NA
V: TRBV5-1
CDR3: CASSFRSQGVRNTEAFF
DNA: TGCGCCAGCAGCTTCCGGAGTCAGGGGGTCAGGAACACTGAAGCTTTCTTT

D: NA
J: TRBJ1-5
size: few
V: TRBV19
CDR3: CASSRSLHSNQPQHF
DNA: TGTGCCAGTAGTCGCTCCCTCCATAGCAATCAGCCCCAGCATTTT

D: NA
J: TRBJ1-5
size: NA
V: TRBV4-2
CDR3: CASSQRTGHNQPQHF
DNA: TGTGCCAGCAGCCAACGGACGGGTCACAATCAGCCCCAGCATTTT

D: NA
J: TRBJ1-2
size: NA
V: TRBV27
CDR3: CASSPRNLALHGYTF
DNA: TGTGCCAGCAGTCCACGGAATTTGGCATTACATGGCTACACCTTC

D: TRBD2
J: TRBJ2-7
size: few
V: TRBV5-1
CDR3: CASSSFQTSGGVKQYF
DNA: TGCGCCAGCAGCTCCTTTCAGACTAGCGGGGGAGTCAAGCAGTACTTC